This passage covers 19 T cell receptor beta chains from one sample sequenced in a study of shared clonotypes between healthy human individuals. This table comes from immunoSEQ multiplex PCR, and its TCRdb copy is limited to in-frame clones, with some not included. The sample lists some 980,000 clones, about three quarters occurring once. The specimen sequenced was memory CD4+ T cells sorted from blood. Sample subset: CD45RA-negative fraction. The receptors were sampled from a man younger than 35 in good health.

The chain couples TRBV10-3 to TRBJ1-1; 10 positions match TRBD1. The CDR3 totals 14 residues. Germline CDR1 is ENHRY and CDR2 is SYGVKD. V shed 5 bases and J 5 bases; nucleotides not matched to a gene: 5. The CDR3 loop is CAISQTGGETEAFF. The DNA for the CDR3 is TGTGCCATCAGTCAGACAGGGGGCGAGACTGAAGCTTTCTTT.

The chain uses TRBV7-8 and TRBJ2-1, with 9 nucleotides matching TRBD2. The CDR3 covers 14 residues. Germline V gives CDR1 SGHVS, CDR2 FQNEAQ. After removal of 3 bases from V and 9 bases from J, the junction contained 6 bases not matched to a gene. Written as DNA, the CDR3 is TGTGCCAGCAGCTTGTTAGCGGGAGCCGCTGAGCAGTTCTTC. Its translation: CASSLLAGAAEQFF.

The chain uses TRBV25-1 and TRBJ2-3; 8 bases align to TRBD1. J gave up 4 bases and V 4 bases, and 10 bases lay outside the gene matches. CDR1 and CDR2 from the germline V gene are MGHDK and SYGVNS. There are 16 residues in the CDR3. The CDR3 here is CASSVNRGQGPDTQYF. In DNA, the CDR3 is TGTGCCAGCAGTGTTAACAGAGGACAGGGTCCAGATACGCAGTATTTT.

This clone was counted a few times. The chain is built from TRBV25-1 and TRBJ1-1; TRBD1 matches 7 bases. There are 16 residues in the CDR3. J was trimmed by 0 bases and V by 4 bases; bases with no gene match: 8. Germline CDR1 is MGHDK and CDR2 is SYGVNS. The CDR3 sequence: CASSGTGTAMNTEAFF. For the CDR3, the DNA is TGTGCCAGCAGTGGGACCGGGACAGCGATGAACACTGAAGCTTTCTTT.

As to this clone: Other DNA sequences in the same sample also yield this CDR3. The chain employs TRBV7-8 and TRBJ2-7, with D perhaps matching TRBD1 (6 bases). The CDR3 has 13 amino acids. Germline CDR1 SGHVS, CDR2 FQNEAQ. The V and J ends lost 1 base and 3 bases respectively, with 7 bases between them. In nucleotides, the CDR3 is TGTGCCAGCAGCTTAGGGACAGTCTACGAGCAGTACTTC. Protein sequence: CASSLGTVYEQYF.

V gene TRBV13 combines with J gene TRBJ2-5, with D perhaps matching TRBD2 (5 bases). Germline assignment: CDR1 PRHDT and CDR2 FYEKMQ (reference sequence). The V end was cut by 5 bases, the J end by 5 bases, with 15 bases between. The CDR3 has 14 amino acids. CDR3 protein: CASSNPAGGETQYF. For the CDR3, the DNA is TGTGCCAGCAGCAACCCCGCGGGCGGGGAGACCCAGTACTTC.

There are a few counts of this clone. The chain couples TRBV6-6 to TRBJ1-6, with D possibly being TRBD1 (6 bases). Trimming removed 5 bases at V and 14 bases at J, with 19 bases between. Germline V gene lookup returns CDR1 MNHNY and CDR2 SVGAGI (reference sequence). CDR3 size: 14 residues. CDR3 DNA sequence: TGTGCCAGCAGTGACAGGCCTCTAGGATCCACCCTCCACTTT. Its protein is CASSDRPLGSTLHF.

The chain combines TRBV19 with TRBJ2-6; maybe TRBD1 (5 bases). Germline values: CDR1 LNHDA, CDR2 SQIVND (reference sequence). This CDR3 is 15 amino acids long. V lost 7 bases and J lost 0, with 10 bases in between. The CDR3 reads CASIPDSSGANVLTF. CDR3 in DNA: TGTGCCAGTATCCCAGACAGCTCTGGGGCCAACGTCCTGACTTTC.

This chain connects TRBV4-1 to TRBJ1-2; no definite D call. The CDR3 runs to 14 residues. Germline CDR1 MGHRA, CDR2 YSYEKL. Trimming removed 0 bases from V and 4 bases from J, with 9 bases in between. The chain's CDR3 is CASSQDFQAYGYTF. The CDR3 DNA sequence: TGCGCCAGCAGCCAAGACTTTCAGGCCTATGGCTACACCTTC.

The V gene is TRBV5-6, the J gene TRBJ1-2; TRBD1 matches 7 bases. The CDR3 extends over 15 amino acids. Germline V gene lookup returns CDR1 SGHDT and CDR2 YYEEEE. The V and J ends lost 4 bases and 8 bases, in that order; junction bases with no gene match: 14. The CDR3 coding sequence is TGTGCCAGCAGCAACCGGGACAGTGGAGGGTGGGGCTACACCTTC. Encoded protein: CASSNRDSGGWGYTF.

The chain carries TRBV2 and TRBJ1-6; D is unclear. Trimming took off 4 bases at V and 10 bases at J, with 17 bases between the two ends. Germline V gene data show CDR1 as SNHLY and CDR2 as FYNNEI. CDR3 length equals 15 residues. CDR3 nucleotides: TGTGCCAGCAGTGGTAGTCTGCCGACTGGCTCACCCCTCCACTTT. This encodes CASSGSLPTGSPLHF.

This chain uses TRBV6-6 with TRBJ2-3; TRBD2 agrees at 11 bases. Trimming cost V 4 bases and J 7 bases; bases outside gene matches: 7. This CDR3 comprises 15 residues. CDR1 and CDR2 (germline): MNHNY, SVGAGI (reference sequence). This CDR3 is CASSSRGTSGNTQYF. CDR3 coding DNA: TGTGCCAGCAGTTCTCGCGGGACTAGCGGAAATACGCAGTATTTT.

V gene TRBV5-1 combines with J gene TRBJ1-1; D is unclear. Trimming stripped 4 bases from V and 5 bases from J, with 15 bases between. This CDR3 contains 14 residues. Germline CDR1 and CDR2: SGHRS and YFSETQ. DNA of the CDR3: TGCGCCAGCAGCAAGGCCTCAACGGGAACTGAAGCTTTCTTT. It translates to CASSKASTGTEAFF.

This rearrangement joins TRBV7-9 to TRBJ1-4; tentative D call: TRBD1 (6 bases). This CDR3 comprises 15 residues. The V gene lost 5 bases and the J gene lost 5 bases, with 15 bases spanning the gap. CDR1 and CDR2 from the germline V gene are SEHNR and FQNEAQ (reference sequence). In nucleotides, the CDR3 is TGTGCCAGCAGCCTCCAGGGGACACCGAATGAAAAACTGTTTTTT. Its translation: CASSLQGTPNEKLFF.

This clone appeared a single time. The rearrangement uses TRBV6-5 and TRBJ1-2; D possibly corresponds to TRBD1 (5 bases). Trimming took 2 bases from V and 0 from J, leaving 10 bases between them. CDR3 length: 15 residues. Germline CDR1 is MNHEY and CDR2 is SVGAGI. The CDR3 DNA is TGTGCCAGCAGTTACCGCCGGGGCGCTAACTATGGCTACACCTTC. Protein: CASSYRRGANYGYTF.

The chain combines TRBV21-1 with TRBJ2-3; the D call TRBD2 from the table was never checked on the DNA. TRBV21-1 is a pseudogene segment. The CDR3 contains 13 residues. CDR3 in DNA: TGTGCCAGGATACTAGCGGGGGGTTGTACGCAGTATTTT. Translating it yields CARILAGGCTQYF.

This clone was observed once. The genes are TRBV10-3 and TRBJ2-7; 10 bases fit TRBD1. Trimming at V came to 6 bases and at J to 4 bases, leaving 6 bases not matched to a gene. In germline, CDR1 is ENHRY, CDR2 SYGVKD. There are 14 residues in the CDR3. CDR3 loop: CAISRDRGNYEQYF. The DNA of the CDR3 is TGTGCCATCAGCCGGGACAGGGGTAATTACGAGCAGTACTTC.

Notes on this clone: The sample carries other DNA sequences with the same CDR3. The CDR3 DNA reads as TGCGCCAGCAGCCAAGCTGGGACTAGCGGAAACTACAATGAGCAGTTCTTC. It specifies CASSQAGTSGNYNEQFF. The chain links TRBV4-1 to TRBJ2-1; TRBD2 agrees at 11 bases. This CDR3 has 17 residues. Germline CDR1 reads MGHRA; CDR2 reads YSYEKL. Germline trimming cut 1 base from V and 3 bases from J; bases unmatched to any gene: 5.

The chain has TRBV7-3 and TRBJ2-7; D not certain. From germline, CDR1 is SGHTA and CDR2 FQGTGA. This CDR3 is built from 14 residues. Trimming took off 2 bases at V and 2 bases at J, with 10 bases between the two ends. Written as DNA, the CDR3 is TGTGCCAGCAGCTTAGGCCCGGGCCCCTACGAGCAGTACTTC. Amino acid sequence: CASSLGPGPYEQYF.